This TCR beta chain was identified during a study of blood T cell repertoires in COVID-19. Study-level information: Collection of acute and convalescent COVID-19 samples took place in the United States, Italy and Spain. T cells, B-cell-depleted T cells, or PBMCs supplied cDNA or gDNA.

Trimming took 0 bases from V and 8 from J; bases not matched to a gene: 11. From germline, CDR1 is SGDLS and CDR2 YYNGEE. This CDR3 comprises 17 residues. Authors' methods: By means of reference gene primer amplification, nucleated cell counts were estimated. Only in-frame clones appear in the TCRdb table, and some are missing; sequencing was by immunoSEQ multiplex PCR. V, J and clone size are taken as reported in that table, and D and trimming were inferred from the DNA itself. The data show 150,000 to 200,000 clones, roughly four fifths seen once. A Seattle source enrolled patients during active infection and followed them longitudinally.

The chain joins TRBV9 to TRBJ2-1, with 10 bases aligning to TRBD2. The source material was peripheral blood. The clonotype originates from a woman in her seventies with COVID-19, enrolled during active disease. The CDR3 nucleotides are TGTGCCAGCAGCGTAGCACTAGCGGGAAGAGGTAGCGATGAGCAGTTCTTC. Its protein product is CASSVALAGRGSDEQFF.